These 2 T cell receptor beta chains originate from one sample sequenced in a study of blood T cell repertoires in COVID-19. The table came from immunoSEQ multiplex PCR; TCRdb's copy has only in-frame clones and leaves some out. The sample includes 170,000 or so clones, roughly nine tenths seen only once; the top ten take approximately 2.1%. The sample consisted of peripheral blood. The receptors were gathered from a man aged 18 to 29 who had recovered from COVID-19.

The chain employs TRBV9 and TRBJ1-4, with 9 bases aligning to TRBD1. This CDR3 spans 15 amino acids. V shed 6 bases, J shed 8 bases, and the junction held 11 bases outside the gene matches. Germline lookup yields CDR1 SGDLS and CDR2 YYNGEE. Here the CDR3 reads CASTKSGTGTEKLFF. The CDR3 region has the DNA TGTGCCAGCACCAAATCCGGGACAGGGACCGAAAAACTGTTTTTT.

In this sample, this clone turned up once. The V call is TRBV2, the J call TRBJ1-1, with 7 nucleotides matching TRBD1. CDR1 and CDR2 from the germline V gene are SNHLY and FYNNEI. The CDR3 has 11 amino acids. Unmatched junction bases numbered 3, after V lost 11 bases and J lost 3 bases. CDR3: CAGQVDTEAFF. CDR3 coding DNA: TGTGCCGGACAGGTGGACACTGAAGCTTTCTTT.